This T cell receptor beta chain originates from a study of blood T cell repertoires in COVID-19. This CDR3 is built from 17 residues. Per germline, CDR1 GTSNPN and CDR2 SVGIG (reference sequence). V shed 7 bases and J 5 bases; nucleotides not matched to a gene: 15. The assay was immunoSEQ multiplex PCR, and TCRdb's table has in-frame clones only and misses some. The table lists 290,000 or so clones, approximately 89% of them singletons, with roughly 3% in the top ten. Specimen: PBMCs or T cells enriched from blood (not recorded which). This chain connects TRBV30 to TRBJ2-5; 14 bases are a match to TRBD2. The sequence was obtained from a woman younger than 35 who had recovered from COVID-19. The CDR3 here is CALAYRGLAGDYETQYF. In DNA, the CDR3 is TGTGCCTTAGCCTACCGGGGACTAGCGGGAGATTATGAGACCCAGTACTTC.